The T cell receptor (beta chain) under discussion was sequenced for a study of blood T cell repertoires in COVID-19. Study in general: Whether acute or convalescent, the COVID-19 samples came from the United States, Italy and Spain. PBMCs, B-cell-depleted T cells, or T cells were the source of the cDNA or gDNA that made up the material.

Germline V gene sequence: CDR1 SEHNR, CDR2 FQNEAQ (reference sequence). The CDR3 loop spans 13 amino acids. V lost 1 base, J lost 12 bases, and 2 bases stayed unmatched. In the authors' methods: It was from reference gene primer amplification that nucleated cell counts were estimated. Data came from immunoSEQ multiplex PCR; TCRdb stores just in-frame clones and leaves some out. D and trimming were read from the DNA, whereas the V and J calls and clone size are those reported in that table. The sample lists some 97,000 clones; around 88% were seen once. The chain joins TRBV7-9 to TRBJ2-1; 11 nucleotides align to TRBD2. This sequence originates from a human donor in a cohort sampled during active COVID-19. What was sequenced was peripheral blood. The CDR3 reads CASSLDTSGRQFF. The CDR3 nucleotides are TGTGCCAGCAGCTTAGACACTAGCGGGAGGCAGTTCTTC.